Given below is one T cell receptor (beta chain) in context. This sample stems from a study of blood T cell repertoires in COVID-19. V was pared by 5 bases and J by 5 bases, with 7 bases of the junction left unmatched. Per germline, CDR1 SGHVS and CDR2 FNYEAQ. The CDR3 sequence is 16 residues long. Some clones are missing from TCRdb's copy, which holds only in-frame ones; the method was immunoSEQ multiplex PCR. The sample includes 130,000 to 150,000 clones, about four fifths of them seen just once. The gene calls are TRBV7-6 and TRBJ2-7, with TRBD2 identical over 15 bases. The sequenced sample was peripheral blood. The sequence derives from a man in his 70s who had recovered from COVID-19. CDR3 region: CASSIRTSGRAHEQYF. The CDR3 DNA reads TGTGCCAGCAGCATACGGACTAGCGGGAGGGCCCACGAGCAGTACTTC.